These T cell receptor beta chains were read from a single sample in a study of cytomegalovirus exposure and HLA in healthy donors. Produced via immunoSEQ multiplex PCR; TCRdb's table is partial and in-frame only. The profile shows about 130,000 clones, 80% to 90% of them singletons. Input material: PBMCs. These receptors were collected from a man aged 45-65 years in good health and CMV-seronegative. The CDR3 runs from the conserved cysteine through the conserved F or W. D genes are given only for firm matches. Not every row has a clone size; where given, it reads once, few, many or a size class.

NA	NA	TRBV28	TRBJ1-2	TGTGCCAGCAGCCTCCTCTCGGGGGGCTACACCTTC	CASSLLSGGYTF
few	NA	TRBV5-4	TRBJ1-1	TGTGCCAGCAGCTTGGCCCAGGGGCGTACTGAAGCTTTCTTT	CASSLAQGRTEAFF
NA	TRBD2	TRBV10-3	TRBJ2-3	TGTGCCATCAACGGGGGGGGTTTAGATACGCAGTATTTT	CAINGGGLDTQYF
NA	NA	TRBV29-1	TRBJ2-7	TGCAGCGTTGAATCGACAGCCTACGAGCAGTACTTC	CSVESTAYEQYF
NA	NA	TRBV5-1	TRBJ2-2	TGCGCCAGCAGCTTGTTCAGGGCGAACACCGGGGAGCTGTTTTTT	CASSLFRANTGELFF
NA	TRBD1	TRBV6-1	TRBJ1-2	TGTGCCAGCAGTGACCCGACAGGGCTATACTATGGCTACACCTTC	CASSDPTGLYYGYTF
NA	NA	TRBV27	TRBJ1-5	TGTGCCAGCAGTTCCCAACACCTCGACAGAGACAATCAGCCCCAGCATTTT	CASSSQHLDRDNQPQHF
NA	TRBD2	TRBV11-3	TRBJ2-2	TGTGCCAGCAGCTTAGGGTCTAGCGGGGGGCTGGACACCGGGGAGCTGTTTTTT	CASSLGSSGGLDTGELFF
NA	NA	TRBV2	TRBJ1-5	TGTGCCAGCAGTGAAACAGGTGATCAGCCCCAGCATTTT	CASSETGDQPQHF
NA	NA	TRBV2	TRBJ1-6	TGTGCCAGCAGTGACTCCTATTCACCCCTCCACTTT	CASSDSYSPLHF
NA	NA	TRBV6-6	TRBJ2-3	TGTGCCAGCAGTTACGTGGCAGGGGCAGATACGCAGTATTTT	CASSYVAGADTQYF
NA	TRBD1	TRBV6-6	TRBJ1-2	TGTGCCAGCAGCACCGGGACAGGGGGATTAAGGGGCTTCTTC	CASSTGTGGLRGFF
NA	NA	TRBV5-1	TRBJ2-7	TGCGCCAGCAGCTTGGGCAGGGGGGCGTCCGAGCAGTACTTC	CASSLGRGASEQYF
once	NA	TRBV4-1	TRBJ2-7	TGCGCCAGCAGCCAAGTTTGGGGAGTCGAGCAGTACTTC	CASSQVWGVEQYF
NA	NA	TRBV27	TRBJ2-5	TGTGCCAGCAGTTTTTCGGGGAACCCCCAAGAGACCCAGTACTTC	CASSFSGNPQETQYF
NA	TRBD1	TRBV6-1	TRBJ1-2	TGTGCCAGCAGTGGTGGGACAGGGGGCGGCTATGGCTACACCTTC	CASSGGTGGGYGYTF
NA	NA	TRBV19	TRBJ2-7	TGTGCCAGTAGTACAGGGTCCCACGAGCAGTACTTC	CASSTGSHEQYF
NA	NA	TRBV6-6	TRBJ2-3	TGTGCCAGCAGTCCCGGACAGCGCACAGATACGCAGTATTTT	CASSPGQRTDTQYF
NA	TRBD2	TRBV20-1	TRBJ2-7	TGCAGTGGGAGCGGGGGGTACGAGCAGTACTTC	CSGSGGYEQYF
NA	NA	TRBV9	TRBJ2-3	TGTGCCAGCAGCGTATCCGGGGGTAGCAGCACAGATACGCAGTATTTT	CASSVSGGSSTDTQYF
NA	NA	TRBV6-5	TRBJ2-7	TGTGCCAGCAGTTCCTACTACGAGCAGTACTTC	CASSSYYEQYF
NA	NA	TRBV29-1	TRBJ2-7	TGCAGCGTTGCGGCAACAGGGACCACCTACGAGCAGTACTTC	CSVAATGTTYEQYF
NA	TRBD1	TRBV2	TRBJ1-4	TGTGCCAGCACATCAACAGGGGGGACGGGTGAAAAACTGTTTTTT	CASTSTGGTGEKLFF
NA	TRBD1	TRBV5-4	TRBJ1-1	TGTGCCAGCAGCCCGACAGGGATCGGATCGAACACTGAAGCTTTCTTT	CASSPTGIGSNTEAFF